This T cell receptor beta chain was recorded in a study of cytomegalovirus exposure and HLA in healthy donors. Study results and limitations: TCR beta chains numbering more than 150 were designated cytomegalovirus-associated.

To note about this clone: Its specificity is unknown.

The ends were cut back, 6 bases at V and 2 bases at J, with 21 bases in the middle. This CDR3 has 17 residues. Germline CDR1 and CDR2: MDHEN and SYDVKM. Here immunoSEQ multiplex PCR was the method, and the copy in TCRdb shows in-frame clones only, minus some. The table includes approximately 170,000 clones, almost 85% detected once. V gene TRBV28 combines with J gene TRBJ2-3, with D possibly TRBD2 on 6 matching bases. The material sequenced was PBMCs. The TCR sequence derives from a man aged 25 to 40 in good health and CMV-seropositive. The CDR3 DNA reads TGTGCCAGCAGCCGACTCGGGGAGGCGATTCTCACAGATACGCAGTATTTT. It is translated as CASSRLGEAILTDTQYF.